This T cell receptor beta chain is from a study of blood T cells in healthy people across ages. Findings and limits, study-wide: Long-lived donors had more naive CD4+ cells and higher diversity than aged donors. Measured against age, TCR beta diversity per million T cells decreased in a roughly linear manner.

For this clonotype: Its antigen remains unknown.

The CDR3 totals 18 residues. Germline lookup yields CDR1 DFQATT and CDR2 SNEGSKA (reference sequence). J gave up 1 base and V 1 base, and 7 bases lay outside the gene matches. With a J-beta primer mix and a sample-barcoded 5' primer, a second PCR ran about 7 to 12 cycles. In TCRdb, the 5' RACE reads were re-called with MiXCR into one record per CDR3 protein. The sample records approximately 850,000 distinct CDR3 sequences, under 55% being singletons. The sequencing sample was made of blood. This TCR was sampled from a man aged 55-75 years in good health. This rearrangement joins TRBV20-1 to TRBJ2-1; 13 bases match TRBD2. The CDR3 bases are TGCAGTGCTAGAGCTGGACTAGCGGGGGAAGTTTCCTACAATGAGCAGTTCTTC. This encodes CSARAGLAGEVSYNEQFF.